A selection of T cell receptor beta chains follows, all from one sample in a study of early T cells in non-severe SARS-CoV-2 infection. TCRdb redid the calling of the 5' RACE reads with MiXCR, one entry per CDR3 protein. The sample lists tens of thousands of distinct CDR3 sequences, 12% seen once, with around 1.7% in the top ten. The sample comprised whole blood. Receptor source: an adult who was a healthcare worker with PCR-confirmed SARS-CoV-2 infection or an uninfected control (not recorded which). Each CDR3 is given with its conserved first and last residue. The D gene is left open where the match is weak. Not all rows give a size; the values are once, few, many and, for expanded clones, a class.

.	.	TRBJ2-1	TRBV14	TGTGCCAGCAGCCGACCTTCCATGAGGGAGCAGTTCTTC	CASSRPSMREQFF
few	.	TRBJ2-2	TRBV2	TGTGCCAGCAGTGAAGACAGGGCAGTTATTGGTGGGGAGCTGTTTTTT	CASSEDRAVIGGELFF
.	.	TRBJ2-3	TRBV12-3/TRBV12-4	TGTGCCAGCAGCCCCAACCCTCGGTGGGATACGCAGTATTTT	CASSPNPRWDTQYF
many	TRBD1	TRBJ1-2	TRBV3-1	TGTGCCAGCAGCCCGCTAACAGGGGGCAGGGATGGCTACACCTTC	CASSPLTGGRDGYTF
once	.	TRBJ2-1	TRBV6-5	TGTGCCAGCATCAGTACAGCGGATGAGCAGTTCTTC	CASISTADEQFF
many	TRBD2	TRBJ2-1	TRBV11-2	TGTGCCAGCAGCCGACTAGCGACATCCTACAATGAGCAGTTCTTC	CASSRLATSYNEQFF
few	.	TRBJ2-7	TRBV20-1	TGCAGTGCTAGAGATGGGGTCTCCATTTCCTACGAGCAGTACTTC	CSARDGVSISYEQYF
.	.	TRBJ2-1	TRBV6-2/TRBV6-3	TGTGCCAGCAGTTCCCAAAACAATGAGCAGTTCTTC	CASSSQNNEQFF
many	.	TRBJ1-2	TRBV11-3	TGTGCCAGCAGCTCCGCGGGGTCCACCTTC	CASSSAGSTF
.	TRBD2	TRBJ2-1	TRBV5-1	TGCGCCAGCAGCTTGGGACTAGCCAACGATGAGCAGTTCTTC	CASSLGLANDEQFF
few	TRBD2	TRBJ2-1	TRBV10-3	TGTGCCATCAGTGAGCCGAGCGGGGGGACCGACAATGAGCAGTTCTTC	CAISEPSGGTDNEQFF
.	.	TRBJ1-4	TRBV4-3	TGCGCCAGCAGCCAAGGCGGTGGGAGGAATGAAAAACTGTTTTTT	CASSQGGGRNEKLFF
many	.	TRBJ2-7	TRBV20-1	TGCAGTGCTAAGACAGGATACGAGCAGTACTTC	CSAKTGYEQYF
many	.	TRBJ2-5	TRBV5-1	TGCGCCAGCAGCTACAGGGATGGGGAGACCCAGTACTTC	CASSYRDGETQYF
.	TRBD1	TRBJ1-2	TRBV30	TGTGCCTGGAGTGTCAACAGGAATACCGAGGTTCGCAGGGGGCAGGGCTATGGCTACACCTTC	CAWSVNRNTEVRRGQGYGYTF
many	TRBD2	TRBJ2-4	TRBV11-2	TGTGCCAGCAGTTTAGCGGGGGAAAACATTCAGTACTTC	CASSLAGENIQYF